These 24 T cell receptor beta chains share one sample of origin, sequenced in a study of T cell responses to AZD1222 COVID-19 vaccine. Generated by immunoSEQ multiplex PCR, the TCRdb table keeps only in-frame clones and is missing some. The sample shows just under 80,000 clones, more than 90% of them seen only once. This material consisted of peripheral blood, taken 28 days after the second AZD1222 dose. These receptors came from an adult who received the AZD1222 COVID-19 vaccine.

The rearrangement links TRBV10-1 to TRBJ2-7, with 10 bases fitting TRBD2. CDR1 WNHNN and CDR2 SYGVQD come from the germline V gene (reference sequence). V lost 3 bases, J lost 0 bases, and 5 bases stayed unmatched. The CDR3 has 16 amino acids. CDR3 in amino acids: CASSEGSSGSSYEQYF. The CDR3 region has the DNA TGCGCCAGCAGTGAAGGGTCTAGCGGGAGCTCCTACGAGCAGTACTTC.

The chain uses TRBV4-3 and TRBJ1-6; the match to TRBD1 covers 8 bases. Germline CDR1 and CDR2: LGHNA and YSLEER. After removal of 4 bases from V and 7 bases from J, the junction contained 9 bases not matched to a gene. CDR3 length equals 16 residues. The CDR3 DNA follows: TGCGCCAGCAGCCCCGACAGGGGCTCCCCGAATTCACCCCTCCACTTT. Amino acid sequence: CASSPDRGSPNSPLHF.

This chain joins TRBV6-5 and TRBJ1-2; D ambiguous. This CDR3 is built from 13 residues. Trimming left V 7 bases short and J 6 bases short, with 15 bases between. The germline gives CDR1 MNHEY, CDR2 SVGAGI. The CDR3 sequence: CASTSWGSNGYTF. CDR3 coding DNA: TGTGCCAGCACCAGCTGGGGTAGTAATGGCTACACCTTC.

The chain uses TRBV5-1 and TRBJ1-1; perhaps TRBD1 as D (6 bases). CDR1 SGHRS and CDR2 YFSETQ come from the germline V gene. The length of the CDR3 is 13 residues. V dropped 2 bases and J dropped 8 bases, with 13 bases sitting between them. CDR3 DNA sequence: TGCGCCAGCAGCTTCTGGGGGGCCCCAGAAGCTTTCTTT. As protein: CASSFWGAPEAFF. The variable domain in full, with the rest retrieved from reference TRBV5-1 and TRBJ1-1, is KAGVTQTPRYLIKTRGQQVTLSCSPISGHRSVSWYQQTPGQGLQFLFEYFSETQRNKGNFPGRFSGRQFSNSRSEMNVSTLELGDSALYLCASSFWGAPEAFFGQGTRLTVV.

The rearrangement links TRBV30 to TRBJ1-1; TRBD1 matches at 7 bases. J lost 0 bases, V lost 8 bases, and 9 bases had no gene match. CDR3 size: 14 residues. Germline V gene sequence: CDR1 GTSNPN, CDR2 SVGIG (reference sequence). The CDR3 here is CAGYRGEMNTEAFF. The CDR3 DNA sequence: TGTGCCGGGTACAGGGGAGAGATGAACACTGAAGCTTTCTTT.

This clone was seen more than once but under ten times. The gene calls are TRBV9 and TRBJ2-1; weak D call: TRBD1 (6 bases). The V end was cut by 0 bases, the J end by 2 bases, with 9 bases between. Germline CDR1 and CDR2: SGDLS and YYNGEE. This CDR3 is built from 15 residues. The CDR3 DNA sequence: TGTGCCAGCAGCGTAGGGGGGCAACCCTACAATGAGCAGTTCTTC. Amino acids: CASSVGGQPYNEQFF.

This sequence joins TRBV12-3 or TRBV12-4 and TRBJ1-2, with D unresolved. V lost 7 bases, J lost 7 bases, and 13 bases lay in between. The CDR3 loop spans 12 amino acids. CDR3 loop: CASTIGRSGYTF. The CDR3 DNA follows: TGTGCCAGCACCATAGGGCGATCTGGCTACACCTTC.

This clone was seen only once. This sequence joins TRBV5-1 and TRBJ2-2; 12 bases align to TRBD2. Germline V gives CDR1 SGHRS, CDR2 YFSETQ. The CDR3 extends over 18 amino acids. V was pared by 0 bases and J by 2 bases, with 5 bases of the junction left unmatched. CDR3 nucleotides: TGCGCCAGCAGCTTGGGACTAGCGGGAGCGGGCAACACCGGGGAGCTGTTTTTT. It yields the protein CASSLGLAGAGNTGELFF.

In this sample, this clone turned up once. The J gene is TRBJ2-7, the V gene TRBV7-9; TRBD2 matches 12 bases. Germline CDR1 reads SEHNR; CDR2 reads FQNEAQ (reference sequence). V was clipped by 5 bases and J by 3 bases; unmatched bases: 5. The CDR3 consists of 15 residues. This chain's CDR3 is CASSPRTSGVYEQYF. The CDR3 DNA reads TGTGCCAGCAGCCCAAGGACTAGCGGGGTCTACGAGCAGTACTTC.

The chain combines TRBV7-2 with TRBJ2-2; 8 positions agree with TRBD2. Trimming removed 2 bases from V and 7 bases from J; junction bases left unmatched: 3. Germline V gene data show CDR1 as SGHTA and CDR2 as FQGNSA. CDR3 size: 14 residues. The CDR3 DNA follows: TGTGCCAGCAGCTTAATGGCGGGAGGCGGGGAGCTGTTTTTT. This codes for CASSLMAGGGELFF.

Written as DNA, the CDR3 is TGTGCCAGCAGTGAATACGAGCAGTACTTC. Amino acid sequence: CASSEYEQYF. The rearrangement links TRBV6-1 to TRBJ2-7; unclear D gene. Looked up from germline, CDR1 is MNHNS and CDR2 is SASEGT. V dropped 2 bases and J dropped 4 bases, with 0 bases sitting between them. CDR3 size: 10 residues.

V is TRBV10-3 and J is TRBJ2-7; TRBD2 aligns across 8 bases. Germline V gene data show CDR1 as ENHRY and CDR2 as SYGVKD. The CDR3 contains 17 residues. J was trimmed by 4 bases and V by 3 bases; bases with no gene match: 14. The CDR3 here is CAISERASGFTGYEQYF. CDR3 nucleotides: TGTGCCATCAGTGAAAGGGCTAGCGGGTTCACGGGGTACGAGCAGTACTTC.

The sample holds one count of this clone. The chain uses TRBV7-9 and TRBJ1-4; D not certain. Germline V gives CDR1 SEHNR, CDR2 FQNEAQ (reference sequence). V gave up 5 bases and J gave up 4 bases, with 11 bases separating them. The CDR3 loop spans 14 amino acids. CDR3 coding DNA: TGTGCCAGCAGCCCCGCCCCCGGTAATGAAAAACTGTTTTTT. It encodes CASSPAPGNEKLFF.

This clone was observed a few times. The chain is built from TRBV7-8 and TRBJ2-1, with 8 bases identical to TRBD2. The CDR3 loop spans 16 amino acids. The ends lost 5 bases at V and 1 base at J; junction bases unmatched: 7. Germline lookup yields CDR1 SGHVS and CDR2 FQNEAQ. The CDR3, as DNA: TGTGCCAGCAGCCCCAGTAGCGGGACTTCCTACAATGAGCAGTTCTTC. Amino acid sequence: CASSPSSGTSYNEQFF.

V is TRBV7-2 and J is TRBJ1-4, with TRBD1 matching over 9 bases. Per the germline V gene, CDR1 is SGHTA and CDR2 is FQGNSA. The J segment lost 8 bases and the V segment lost 5 bases, leaving 3 bases of the junction unmatched. This CDR3 contains 13 residues. CDR3 residues: CASSEGQGEKLFF. CDR3 nucleotide sequence: TGTGCCAGCAGCGAGGGACAGGGCGAAAAACTGTTTTTT. Variable domain in full (rest from reference TRBV7-2 and TRBJ1-4): GAGVSQSPSNKVTEKGKDVELRCDPISGHTALYWYRQSLGQGLEFLIYFQGNSAPDKSGLPSDRFSAERTGGSVSTLTIQRTQQEDSAVYLCASSEGQGEKLFFGSGTQLSVL.

V gene TRBV19 combines with J gene TRBJ1-1; the D gene is possibly TRBD1 (5 bases). This CDR3 contains 15 residues. Per germline, CDR1 LNHDA and CDR2 SQIVND (reference sequence). Trimming took 5 bases from V and 7 from J, leaving 20 bases between them. Here the CDR3 reads CASSGGRDAGIEAFF. The CDR3 coding sequence is TGTGCCAGTAGTGGGGGGAGGGACGCCGGAATTGAAGCTTTCTTT.

This clone was observed a few times. V is TRBV6-5 and J is TRBJ1-5; TRBD1 agrees at 7 bases. This CDR3 comprises 13 residues. With V trimmed by 6 bases and J by 6 bases, 5 bases remained unmatched. The V gene's germline CDR1 is MNHEY and CDR2 SVGAGI. The CDR3 sequence is CASRGQRGQPQHF. CDR3 in DNA: TGTGCCAGCAGGGGACAGCGGGGTCAGCCCCAGCATTTT.

The chain has TRBV5-4 and TRBJ1-6, with TRBD1 identical over 8 bases. With V trimmed by 4 bases and J by 5 bases, 8 bases remained unmatched. The CDR3 covers 16 residues. Germline CDR1 SGHNT, CDR2 YYREEE (reference sequence). The chain's CDR3 is CASSLDRERDNSPLHF. CDR3 DNA: TGTGCCAGCAGCCTGGACAGGGAAAGGGATAATTCACCCCTCCACTTT.

This chain uses TRBV6-5 with TRBJ2-3, with D hard to call. Germline CDR1 is MNHEY and CDR2 is SVGAGI. Trimming took off 6 bases at V and 2 bases at J, with 12 bases between the two ends. The length of the CDR3 is 14 residues. CDR3 bases: TGTGCCAGCAGCTTACTCGTACCCACAGATACGCAGTATTTT. This translates into CASSLLVPTDTQYF.

The CDR3 DNA is TGTGCCACCAGTGAGGTAGCGGGAAGCACAGATACGCAGTATTTT. Its protein is CATSEVAGSTDTQYF. The rearrangement links TRBV24-1 to TRBJ2-3; 8 bases align to TRBD2. V was clipped by 4 bases and J by 0 bases; unmatched bases: 2. Germline CDR1 KGHDR, CDR2 SFDVKD. The CDR3 consists of 15 residues.

The rearrangement joins TRBV5-1 to TRBJ2-7; possible D gene TRBD2, 5 bases. Germline V CDR1 and CDR2: SGHRS, YFSETQ. This CDR3 is built from 13 residues. With 4 bases removed from V and 3 bases from J, the gap between germline ends came to 11 bases. CDR3 nucleotides: TGCGCCAGCAGCCCGGCCGGAGGCTACGAGCAGTACTTC. It is translated as CASSPAGGYEQYF.

The chain combines TRBV10-3 with TRBJ2-5, with D perhaps TRBD1 (6 bases). The CDR3 is made up of 14 amino acids. CDR1 and CDR2 from the germline V gene are ENHRY and SYGVKD. The V end lost 0 bases, the J end lost 5 bases, and 10 bases lay between the germline ends. The CDR3 sequence is CAISESSQGETQYF. CDR3 nucleotide sequence: TGTGCCATCAGTGAGTCCTCACAGGGCGAGACCCAGTACTTC.

The chain employs TRBV27 and TRBJ1-2, with 7 bases identical to TRBD1. CDR3 length equals 16 residues. Germline-derived CDR1 and CDR2 are MNHEY and SMNVEV (reference sequence). The V and J ends lost 6 bases and 5 bases, in that order; junction bases with no gene match: 15. CDR3 amino acids: CASSATKGQRLYGYTF. The CDR3 region has the DNA TGTGCCAGCAGCGCCACCAAGGGACAGAGACTGTATGGCTACACCTTC.

The CDR3 sequence is CASTGHGESNQPQHF. The CDR3 DNA reads as TGTGCCAGCACGGGACACGGAGAATCCAATCAGCCCCAGCATTTT. V and J are TRBV28 and TRBJ1-5, with D possibly matching TRBD1 (6 bases). Trimming took 7 bases from V and 3 from J, leaving 16 bases between them. Germline values: CDR1 MDHEN, CDR2 SYDVKM. The CDR3 contains 15 residues. The variable domain in full, completed from reference TRBV28 and TRBJ1-5, reads DVKVTQSSRYLVKRTGEKVFLECVQDMDHENMFWYRQDPGLGLRLIYFSYDVKMKEKGDIPEGYSVSREKKERFSLILESASTNQTSMYLCASTGHGESNQPQHFGDGTRLSIL.